The 21 T cell receptor beta chains below come from one sample, sequenced in a study of cytomegalovirus exposure and HLA in healthy donors. Generated by immunoSEQ multiplex PCR, the TCRdb table keeps only in-frame clones and is missing some. The sample consists of 250,000 to 400,000 clones, approximately 88% of them appearing once. Sequencing input: PBMCs. The receptor set was obtained from a man aged 25-45 years in good health and CMV-seronegative.

Here the CDR3 DNA reads TGTGCCAGTAGTATAAACCGGGACAGGGTAATTAACGACGAGCAGTACTTC. Protein: CASSINRDRVINDEQYF. The chain carries TRBV19 and TRBJ2-7; the match to TRBD1 covers 9 bases. Germline V gene lookup returns CDR1 LNHDA and CDR2 SQIVND (reference sequence). The ends lost 2 bases at V and 5 bases at J; junction bases unmatched: 13. The CDR3 is made up of 17 amino acids. The variable domain in full, with the rest retrieved from reference TRBV19 and TRBJ2-7, is DGGITQSPKYLFRKEGQNVTLSCEQNLNHDAMYWYRQDPGQGLRLIYYSQIVNDFQKGDIAEGYSVSREKKESFPLTVTSAQKNPTAFYLCASSINRDRVINDEQYFGPGTRLTVT.

The rearrangement joins TRBV7-6 to TRBJ1-3; perhaps TRBD1 as D (5 bases). In germline, CDR1 is SGHVS, CDR2 FNYEAQ. This CDR3 is built from 18 residues. Trimming removed 5 bases at V and 0 bases at J, with 20 bases between. This CDR3 reads CASSPGDGEGPSGNTIYF. The CDR3 bases are TGTGCCAGCAGCCCGGGGGACGGAGAGGGACCCTCTGGAAACACCATATATTTT.

This clone showed up just once. V gene TRBV7-9 combines with J gene TRBJ2-7; possibly TRBD1 for D (6 bases). Trimming shortened V by 3 bases and J by 2 bases, and 26 bases separated the two germline ends. The CDR3 totals 19 residues. CDR1 SEHNR and CDR2 FQNEAQ come from the germline V gene (reference sequence). The CDR3 DNA reads as TGTGCCAGCAGCTTTCCTGGGACAATGGGAGCCGGAGGAACCTACGAGCAGTACTTC. Its translation is CASSFPGTMGAGGTYEQYF.

The gene calls are TRBV10-2 and TRBJ2-7, with 8 bases lining up with TRBD1. The ends lost 10 bases at V and 1 base at J; junction bases unmatched: 6. CDR1 is WSHSY and CDR2 is SAAADI in the germline V gene. CDR3 length: 13 amino acids. The CDR3 loop is CATLQGVSYEQYF. As DNA, the CDR3 is TGCGCCACCCTACAGGGGGTTTCCTACGAGCAGTACTTC.

The genes are TRBV6-5 and TRBJ2-3; D remains ambiguous. Germline V lookup: CDR1 MNHEY, CDR2 SVGAGI. The CDR3 consists of 14 residues. V dropped 0 bases and J dropped 2 bases, with 6 bases sitting between them. CDR3 protein: CASSYSPLTDTQYF. As DNA, the CDR3 is TGTGCCAGCAGTTACTCTCCCCTCACAGATACGCAGTATTTT.

The CDR3 spells CASSSSSGSGNTIYF. CDR3 DNA sequence: TGTGCCAGCTCAAGCTCTTCGGGGTCTGGAAACACCATATATTTT. This rearrangement joins TRBV18 to TRBJ1-3; D not resolved. This CDR3 spans 15 amino acids. Trimming left V 5 bases short and J 1 base short, with 12 bases between. Germline V gene data show CDR1 as KGHSH and CDR2 as LQKENI.

The V gene is TRBV7-2, the J gene TRBJ1-2, with D maybe TRBD1 (5 bases). There are 15 residues in the CDR3. With 4 bases removed from V and 3 bases from J, the gap between germline ends came to 15 bases. Germline V CDR1 and CDR2: SGHTA, FQGNSA. CDR3 residues: CASSSAGGSDYGYTF. The CDR3 nucleotides read TGTGCCAGCAGCTCGGCGGGGGGTTCGGACTATGGCTACACCTTC.

The chain recombines TRBV18 with TRBJ1-3, with 7 bases matching TRBD1. This CDR3 is 14 amino acids long. V gave up 8 bases and J gave up 0 bases; unmatched junction bases: 4. Germline V gives CDR1 KGHSH, CDR2 LQKENI. The CDR3 DNA follows: TGTGCCAGCCATCGGGACAGCTCTGGAAACACCATATATTTT. Its protein product is CASHRDSSGNTIYF.

This clone was seen just once. The chain couples TRBV7-2 to TRBJ1-3; D uncertain. The germline V gene has CDR1 SGHTA and CDR2 FQGNSA. The CDR3 covers 14 residues. V gave up 5 bases and J gave up 0 bases, with 8 bases separating them. CDR3 region: CASSREISGNTIYF. CDR3 nucleotides: TGTGCCAGCAGCCGCGAGATCTCTGGAAACACCATATATTTT.

The rearrangement uses TRBV19 and TRBJ2-3; TRBD2 agrees at 11 bases. V shed 5 bases, J shed 6 bases, and the junction held 4 bases outside the gene matches. From germline, CDR1 is LNHDA and CDR2 SQIVND (reference sequence). The CDR3 sequence is 14 residues long. CDR3 sequence reads: CASSLSGGADTQYF. CDR3 DNA sequence: TGTGCCAGTAGTCTTAGCGGGGGGGCCGATACGCAGTATTTT.

This sequence joins TRBV7-9 and TRBJ2-1, with 8 bases lining up with TRBD1. CDR1 is SEHNR and CDR2 is FQNEAQ in the germline V gene (reference sequence). The CDR3 spans 12 residues. Unmatched junction bases numbered 9, after V lost 6 bases and J lost 14 bases. Here the CDR3 reads CASSLGQGGEFF. As DNA, the CDR3 is TGTGCCAGCAGTCTTGGACAGGGCGGTGAGTTCTTC.

The V gene is TRBV7-9, the J gene TRBJ2-2, with 7 bases fitting TRBD1. Germline values: CDR1 SEHNR, CDR2 FQNEAQ (reference sequence). This CDR3 contains 16 residues. V dropped 3 bases and J dropped 5; count of bases not matched to a gene: 9. The CDR3 DNA reads as TGTGCCAGCAGCTTTACCTCAGGGGGTAGGACCGGGGAGCTGTTTTTT. It specifies CASSFTSGGRTGELFF.

This clone occurred once. The J gene is TRBJ1-2, the V gene TRBV29-1, with D tentatively TRBD1 (6 bases). This CDR3 region has 15 residues. The germline gives CDR1 SQVTM, CDR2 ANQGSEA. Deletions cut 3 bases from V and 2 bases from J, with 16 bases between. The CDR3 loop reads CSVDGGRSKNYGYTF. The CDR3 DNA is TGCAGCGTTGATGGGGGCAGGAGTAAGAACTATGGCTACACCTTC.

This clone was recorded only once. The CDR3 sequence is CATGGDTEAFF. CDR3 in DNA: TGTGCTACGGGGGGGGACACTGAAGCTTTCTTT. The chain employs TRBV12-5 and TRBJ1-1, with D possibly TRBD1 on 5 matching bases. The CDR3 length is 11 residues. In germline, CDR1 is LGHNT, CDR2 FRNRAP. V lost 10 bases and J lost 3, with 9 bases in between.

The chain joins TRBV6-6 to TRBJ2-7, with 8 bases lining up with TRBD2. The germline gives CDR1 MNHNY, CDR2 SVGAGI (reference sequence). Trimming removed 4 bases from V and 2 bases from J; junction bases left unmatched: 4. The CDR3 totals 14 residues. The CDR3: CASSSSGGTYEQYF. The CDR3, as DNA: TGTGCCAGCAGTTCCAGCGGGGGCACCTACGAGCAGTACTTC.

V gene TRBV18 combines with J gene TRBJ1-1; 7 bases align to TRBD1. Germline loops: CDR1 KGHSH, CDR2 LQKENI. CDR3 length: 15 residues. Unmatched junction bases numbered 9, after V lost 6 bases and J lost 2 bases. CDR3 in amino acids: CASSRQGHPNTEAFF. The CDR3 DNA reads as TGTGCCAGCTCCCGACAGGGCCACCCTAACACTGAAGCTTTCTTT. The whole variable domain, remainder taken from reference TRBV18 and TRBJ1-1, is NAGVMQNPRHLVRRRGQEARLRCSPMKGHSHVYWYRQLPEEGLKFMVYLQKENIIDESGMPKERFSAEFPKEGPSILRIQQVVRGDSAAYFCASSRQGHPNTEAFFGQGTRLTVV.

Only a few counts were recorded for this clone. This rearrangement joins TRBV19 to TRBJ1-5, with D uncertain. Germline CDR1 and CDR2: LNHDA and SQIVND (reference sequence). Between the trimmed V and J ends, which lost 5 bases and 3 bases, there was a span of 11 bases. The CDR3 totals 14 residues. The CDR3 region has the DNA TGTGCCAGTAGTCATGGTAGTTTCAATCAGCCCCAGCATTTT. Its protein product is CASSHGSFNQPQHF. Full variable domain (missing parts from reference TRBV19 and TRBJ1-5): DGGITQSPKYLFRKEGQNVTLSCEQNLNHDAMYWYRQDPGQGLRLIYYSQIVNDFQKGDIAEGYSVSREKKESFPLTVTSAQKNPTAFYLCASSHGSFNQPQHFGDGTRLSIL.

This chain connects TRBV14 to TRBJ2-3, with a possible D match to TRBD2 (6 bases). The length of the CDR3 is 17 residues. Germline CDR1 is SGHDN and CDR2 is FVKESK. Between the trimmed V and J ends, which lost 1 base and 3 bases, there was a span of 17 bases. CDR3 protein: CASSQGSWLANTDTQYF. The CDR3, as DNA: TGTGCCAGCAGCCAAGGTTCGTGGCTAGCGAATACAGATACGCAGTATTTT.

This clone has just a few counts. The chain carries TRBV10-2 and TRBJ1-6; possibly TRBD1 for D (5 bases). CDR3 length equals 11 residues. CDR1 WSHSY and CDR2 SAAADI come from the germline V gene. Trimming took off 0 bases at V and 17 bases at J, with 8 bases between the two ends. The CDR3 DNA reads TGCGCCAGCAGTGAGTCGACAGCAGTCCACTTT. Its protein product is CASSESTAVHF.

The CDR3 sequence: CASSFTGISVTEAFF. The CDR3 nucleotides are TGTGCCAGCAGCTTCACAGGGATTTCAGTGACTGAAGCTTTCTTT. The gene calls are TRBV5-5 and TRBJ1-1, with TRBD1 as a possible D gene (6 bases). V was trimmed by 2 bases and J by 5 bases, leaving 16 bases between them. Germline lookup yields CDR1 SGHKS and CDR2 YYEKEE (reference sequence). The CDR3 loop spans 15 amino acids.

This chain connects TRBV14 to TRBJ1-3; 7 bases align to TRBD1. CDR1 is SGHDN, CDR2 FVKESK, per germline. The CDR3 length is 16 residues. The trim removed 4 bases at V and 4 bases at J, leaving 10 bases unmatched. As DNA, the CDR3 is TGTGCCAGCAGCCCCAGACAGGGAACTTTCGGAAACACCATATATTTT. It encodes CASSPRQGTFGNTIYF. Full variable domain (remainder filled in from reference TRBV14 and TRBJ1-3): EAGVTQFPSHSVIEKGQTVTLRCDPISGHDNLYWYRRVMGKEIKFLLHFVKESKQDESGMPNNRFLAERTGGTYSTLKVQPAELEDSGVYFCASSPRQGTFGNTIYFGEGSWLTVV.